Listed below are T cell receptor beta chains from one sample, sequenced in a study of cytomegalovirus exposure and HLA in healthy donors. Profiling relied on immunoSEQ multiplex PCR, and the TCRdb table lists in-frame clones only, not all of them. This table has 130,000 to 150,000 clones, about 78% appearing once. What was sequenced was PBMCs. Source of these receptors: a man between 18 and 29 years old in good health and CMV-seronegative. CDR3s include the opening cysteine and the closing phenylalanine or tryptophan. The order of the fields is CDR3 DNA, CDR3 protein, CDR3 length, clone size, V gene, D gene, J gene. A D gene is named only where the DNA matches it firmly. The size entry is marked missing in some rows and otherwise reads once, few, many or a size class.

cdr3_nt: TGTGCCAGCAGTGAGGCGGGCCCGGGCGGGGGGTGGTCCTACGAGCAGTACTTC
cdr3_aa: CASSEAGPGGGWSYEQYF
cdr3_length: 18
clone_size: -
v_call: TRBV2
d_call: TRBD2
j_call: TRBJ2-7

cdr3_nt: TGTGCCAGCAGCCCCTCGTCGGGGAGCAATCAGCCCCAGCATTTT
cdr3_aa: CASSPSSGSNQPQHF
cdr3_length: 15
clone_size: once
v_call: TRBV7-8
d_call: -
j_call: TRBJ1-5

cdr3_nt: TGTGCCAGCAGATATGGACAGAGCTATGGCTACACCTTC
cdr3_aa: CASRYGQSYGYTF
cdr3_length: 13
clone_size: few
v_call: TRBV6-5
d_call: -
j_call: TRBJ1-2

cdr3_nt: TGTGCCAGCAGTTATACCGGGACAGGGTACGGCTACACCTTC
cdr3_aa: CASSYTGTGYGYTF
cdr3_length: 14
clone_size: -
v_call: TRBV28
d_call: TRBD1
j_call: TRBJ1-2

cdr3_nt: TGTGCCAGCGTGGATCGGGGGGGGCGAGAGGTTGGCTACACCTTC
cdr3_aa: CASVDRGGREVGYTF
cdr3_length: 15
clone_size: -
v_call: TRBV2
d_call: -
j_call: TRBJ1-2

cdr3_nt: TGTGCCAGCAGTCTATCCAGGACAGGGCATATCACAGATACGCAGTATTTT
cdr3_aa: CASSLSRTGHITDTQYF
cdr3_length: 17
clone_size: -
v_call: TRBV25-1
d_call: TRBD1
j_call: TRBJ2-3

cdr3_nt: TGTGCCAGCAGCCGAGCCCGGACAGGAGTATATGGCTACACCTTC
cdr3_aa: CASSRARTGVYGYTF
cdr3_length: 15
clone_size: -
v_call: TRBV7-2
d_call: TRBD1
j_call: TRBJ1-2

cdr3_nt: TGTGCCTGGAGTGTAATCGGAGACACTGAAGCTTTCTTT
cdr3_aa: CAWSVIGDTEAFF
cdr3_length: 13
clone_size: -
v_call: TRBV30
d_call: -
j_call: TRBJ1-1

cdr3_nt: TGTGCCAGCTCCCCCGACAGGGGGGTGGGAGGGACTGAAGCTTTCTTT
cdr3_aa: CASSPDRGVGGTEAFF
cdr3_length: 16
clone_size: -
v_call: TRBV11-1
d_call: TRBD1
j_call: TRBJ1-1

cdr3_nt: TGTGCCAGCTCTGAGACAGGACGCTCTGGAAACACCATATATTTT
cdr3_aa: CASSETGRSGNTIYF
cdr3_length: 15
clone_size: few
v_call: TRBV18
d_call: -
j_call: TRBJ1-3